The 19 T cell receptor beta chains in this list originate from one sample, sequenced in a study of shared clonotypes between healthy human individuals. Using immunoSEQ multiplex PCR, the repertoire was profiled, and TCRdb retains in-frame clones only, with some absent. This repertoire shows about 2.4 million clones, over 85% found once; its top ten account for roughly 0.39%. Sequenced input: naive CD4+ T cells from PBMCs. Regarding subset: CD45RA+ positively selected. These receptors were collected from a man younger than 35 in good health. Some clones in this sample may be carry-over from other donors' samples.

The V gene is TRBV19, the J gene TRBJ2-5; D is perhaps TRBD2 (5 bases). V dropped 3 bases and J dropped 3 bases, with 20 bases sitting between them. The CDR3 sequence is 17 residues long. Looked up from germline, CDR1 is LNHDA and CDR2 is SQIVND (reference sequence). CDR3 in amino acids: CASSIRGGDSFKETQYF. DNA of the CDR3: TGTGCCAGTAGTATCAGAGGAGGCGACTCGTTCAAAGAGACCCAGTACTTC.

The rearrangement links TRBV7-2 to TRBJ2-7; possibly TRBD1 or TRBD2 for D (5 bases each). Germline V gives CDR1 SGHTA, CDR2 FQGNSA. The CDR3 is 16 residues long. Trimming took 0 bases from V and 2 from J, leaving 14 bases between them. CDR3 sequence reads: CASSLAGTTVTYEQYF. The CDR3, as DNA: TGTGCCAGCAGCTTAGCTGGGACGACGGTTACCTACGAGCAGTACTTC.

This clone was seen just once. The chain is built from TRBV27 and TRBJ2-1, with TRBD2 identical over 7 bases. J was trimmed by 4 bases and V by 6 bases; bases with no gene match: 9. The CDR3 consists of 15 residues. Per germline, CDR1 MNHEY and CDR2 SMNVEV (reference sequence). CDR3 residues: CASRTPGLPYNEQFF. CDR3 nucleotide sequence: TGTGCCAGCAGGACTCCGGGACTACCGTACAATGAGCAGTTCTTC.

This clone was detected only a few times. The chain links TRBV5-6 to TRBJ1-4; the match to TRBD1 covers 7 bases. Trimming removed 2 bases from V and 8 bases from J; junction bases left unmatched: 6. Germline V gene lookup returns CDR1 SGHDT and CDR2 YYEEEE. The CDR3 loop spans 14 amino acids. CDR3 DNA: TGTGCCAGCAGCTTCGGGACAGCAGGCGAAAAACTGTTTTTT. Translation gives CASSFGTAGEKLFF.

This clone was observed a single time. The chain carries TRBV7-9 and TRBJ1-1, with D unclear. V shed 5 bases and J shed 7 bases, with 23 bases lying between them. Germline V gene lookup returns CDR1 SEHNR and CDR2 FQNEAQ (reference sequence). The CDR3 extends over 16 amino acids. CDR3 amino acids: CASSATGPSGGSEAFF. CDR3 nucleotides: TGTGCCAGCAGCGCTACCGGGCCCTCCGGTGGGAGTGAAGCTTTCTTT.

On this clone itself: Other DNA sequences in this sample translate to the same CDR3. The rearrangement joins TRBV7-2 to TRBJ2-3; D uncertain. Trimming took 1 base from V and 3 from J, leaving 5 bases between them. CDR1 and CDR2 (germline): SGHTA, FQGNSA. The CDR3 is 13 residues long. The CDR3 here is CASSLGATDTQYF. In DNA, the CDR3 is TGTGCCAGCAGCTTAGGAGCGACAGATACGCAGTATTTT.

As for this clone: The same CDR3 also results from other DNA sequences found in this sample. The gene calls are TRBV18 and TRBJ2-1; 13 bases map to TRBD2. The CDR3 is 14 amino acids. V lost 5 bases, J lost 6 bases, and 1 base stayed unmatched. Germline CDR1 KGHSH, CDR2 LQKENI. DNA for the CDR3: TGTGCCAGCTCAGGACTAGCGGGAGTCAATGAGCAGTTCTTC. This encodes CASSGLAGVNEQFF.

The chain is built from TRBV28 and TRBJ1-5; TRBD1 agrees at 8 bases. The CDR3 extends over 15 amino acids. V dropped 1 base and J dropped 7; count of bases not matched to a gene: 6. CDR1 is MDHEN, CDR2 SYDVKM, per germline. CDR3 nucleotides: TGTGCCAGCAGTTTATCCAGGACAGGGAGCCAGCCCCAGCATTTT. It yields the protein CASSLSRTGSQPQHF.

This clone occurred once. The chain carries TRBV5-4 and TRBJ2-7; D may be TRBD1 (6 bases). The germline CDR1 and CDR2 sequences are SGHNT and YYREEE (reference sequence). This CDR3 has 14 residues. V lost 0 bases to trimming and J lost 3 bases, with 10 bases between them. The CDR3 is CASSLAGQSYEQYF. The CDR3 nucleotides read TGTGCCAGCAGCTTGGCAGGACAGAGCTACGAGCAGTACTTC. The whole variable domain, remainder taken from reference TRBV5-4 and TRBJ2-7, is ETGVTQSPTHLIKTRGQQVTLRCSSQSGHNTVSWYQQALGQGPQFIFQYYREEENGRGNFPPRFSGLQFPNYSSELNVNALELDDSALYLCASSLAGQSYEQYFGPGTRLTVT.

This chain links TRBV7-2 with TRBJ1-1; D unclear. There are 13 residues in the CDR3. Trimming took 3 bases from V and 7 from J, leaving 12 bases between them. Germline CDR1 and CDR2: SGHTA and FQGNSA. The CDR3 protein is CASSLVAPYEAFF. The CDR3 bases are TGTGCCAGCAGCTTGGTAGCCCCCTATGAAGCTTTCTTT. Full variable domain (outside the CDR3, taken from reference TRBV7-2 and TRBJ1-1): GAGVSQSPSNKVTEKGKDVELRCDPISGHTALYWYRQSLGQGLEFLIYFQGNSAPDKSGLPSDRFSAERTGGSVSTLTIQRTQQEDSAVYLCASSLVAPYEAFFGQGTRLTVV.

The rearrangement uses TRBV5-5 and TRBJ2-7; 8 nucleotides line up with TRBD2. With V trimmed by 2 bases and J by 2 bases, 6 bases remained unmatched. This CDR3 region has 15 residues. Germline V gene sequence: CDR1 SGHKS, CDR2 YYEKEE (reference sequence). This chain's CDR3 is CASSLTSGYTYEQYF. In DNA, the CDR3 is TGTGCCAGCAGCTTAACTAGCGGATATACCTACGAGCAGTACTTC.

The V call is TRBV5-6, the J call TRBJ2-2; D possibly uses TRBD1 or TRBD2 (6 bases each). Germline V gene data show CDR1 as SGHDT and CDR2 as YYEEEE. V was clipped by 5 bases and J by 1 base, with 12 bases between them. The CDR3 extends over 15 amino acids. CDR3 in DNA: TGTGCCAGCAGTGGGGGGCTCCTGAACACCGGGGAGCTGTTTTTT. Amino acids: CASSGGLLNTGELFF.

V is TRBV7-6 and J is TRBJ2-1, with 8 bases fitting TRBD2. V shed 5 bases, J shed 1 base, and the junction held 7 bases outside the gene matches. Germline V gene lookup returns CDR1 SGHVS and CDR2 FNYEAQ. This CDR3 is built from 16 residues. DNA of the CDR3: TGTGCCAGCAGCCCTGCAAGCGGGAGTTCCTACAATGAGCAGTTCTTC. This translates into CASSPASGSSYNEQFF.

The J gene is TRBJ1-2, the V gene TRBV6-1; weak D call: TRBD1 (5 bases). From germline, CDR1 is MNHNS and CDR2 SASEGT. Trimming shortened V by 5 bases and J by 8 bases, and 15 bases separated the two germline ends. The CDR3 contains 13 residues. CDR3 nucleotide sequence: TGTGCCAGCAGTACGCCGGGACCAGCCGGCTACACCTTC. It translates to CASSTPGPAGYTF.

This clone appeared once. The chain recombines TRBV29-1 with TRBJ2-5; D gene unclear. The CDR3 runs 13 residues. The V gene's germline CDR1 is SQVTM and CDR2 ANQGSEA. Trimming took off 4 bases at V and 5 bases at J, with 14 bases between the two ends. CDR3 sequence: CSVGDGPWETQYF. In DNA, the CDR3 is TGCAGCGTTGGCGACGGCCCCTGGGAGACCCAGTACTTC.

Comment on this clone: The sample contains more than one DNA sequence encoding this CDR3. The chain employs TRBV30 and TRBJ1-3, with 7 nucleotides matching TRBD1. The CDR3 is 15 residues long. CDR1 is GTSNPN, CDR2 SVGIG, per germline (reference sequence). V shed 2 bases, J shed 2 bases, and the junction held 6 bases outside the gene matches. CDR3 nucleotide sequence: TGTGCCTGGAGTCCTTTAGGGACAGCTGGAAACACCATATATTTT. Its protein product is CAWSPLGTAGNTIYF.

The chain joins TRBV7-6 to TRBJ2-2; D might be TRBD2 (5 bases). V was trimmed by 4 bases and J by 1 base, leaving 16 bases between them. This CDR3 comprises 17 residues. Germline values: CDR1 SGHVS, CDR2 FNYEAQ. The CDR3 coding sequence is TGTGCCAGCAGCTCCCTTTCGTTGGCGGGGAACACCGGGGAGCTGTTTTTT. It is translated as CASSSLSLAGNTGELFF.

V is TRBV18 and J is TRBJ2-7; 12 nucleotides match TRBD1. J was trimmed by 5 bases and V by 5 bases; bases with no gene match: 4. The CDR3 loop spans 14 amino acids. The germline V gene encodes CDR1 KGHSH and CDR2 LQKENI. Here the CDR3 reads CASSTGTGGNEQYF. In DNA form, the CDR3 reads TGTGCCAGCTCAACCGGGACAGGGGGCAACGAGCAGTACTTC.

This clone has just one count. The chain carries TRBV6-4 and TRBJ2-1; perhaps TRBD2 as D (6 bases). The germline V gene encodes CDR1 MRHNA and CDR2 SNTAGT. The V end lost 7 bases, the J end lost 5 bases, and 12 bases lay between the germline ends. This CDR3 spans 13 amino acids. CDR3 protein: CASIRLGDNEQFF. The CDR3 DNA sequence: TGTGCCAGCATTCGACTAGGGGACAATGAGCAGTTCTTC.